The T cell receptor beta chain described here comes from a study of T cells in Graves' hyperthyroidism and ophthalmopathy (dated by TCRdb to about 2019). In the study overall: A discovery cohort of about 100 patients, 43 with Graves' ophthalmopathy and roughly 59 with stable Graves' hyperthyroidism, was used to find distinguishing TCR V-J signatures. Once sampling was done, hyperthyroidism patients were given methimazole at a starting dose of 30 mg daily, whereas ophthalmopathy patients were given high-dose intravenous methylprednisolone. The 75 to 100 discovery patients were randomly split 7:3 into training and test sets. An independent validation cohort of fewer than 20 hyperthyroidism patients and about 15 patients who later progressed to ophthalmopathy tested prospective prediction of ophthalmopathy. In addition, the study compared T-cell repertoires in thyroid tissue and in blood from 6 or 7 Graves' hyperthyroidism patients. According to the paper, TCR Vbeta CDR3 sequencing was carried out on 135 peripheral blood samples, which came from 40 to 45 ophthalmopathy, fewer than 80 hyperthyroidism and roughly 17 progressor patients.

Study-wide conclusions, independent of this receptor: During validation, the model predicted progression to ophthalmopathy a median of approximately 7 months ahead of onset, with approximately 70% sensitivity and roughly 72% specificity. Blood samples also contained most of the expanded thyroid clonotypes (frequency above 0.001), which suggests that blood repertoires may reflect thyroid immune responses. A 13 V-J signature model separated ophthalmopathy from stable hyperthyroidism, with 87.88% sensitivity and 81% to 83% specificity in cross-validation and 80%/75% in testing. Sample size was not statistically predetermined, and blinding of investigators to group allocation was not performed.

For this clonotype: The antigen this receptor binds is unknown. Within one base of it there is no much larger clone, and no base qualities were kept.

Measured from the cysteine to the phenylalanine, the CDR3 is 15 residues long. Left in the record is the CDR3 DNA by itself, 45 bases read in frame from the first base. V has 5 bases trimmed and J has 3 bases trimmed; junction bases matching no gene number 7. The germline V gene (reference sequence) yields SEHNR for CDR1 and FQNEAQ for CDR2. Amplification of TCR beta CDR3 regions was carried out from RNA transcripts. The TCR CDR3 was subjected to a first round of RT-PCR using the HTBI primer set and the Qiagen OneStep RT-PCR kit. A second multiplex PCR round built the libraries, followed by size selection and purification. Libraries were sequenced paired-end with 100 bp reads on an Illumina HiSeq2000. In the authors' own workflow: SOAPnuke was used to process the raw data, with reads discarded if the reads contained adapters or uncalled bases, had a mean Phred below 15, or lacked an exact constant-primer or identifier match. COPE v1.2.5 was used to merge the high-quality paired reads, and each unique nucleotide sequence was defined as a clonotype. MiTCR v1.1 was used to align clonotypes to the IMGT TRBV, TRBD and TRBJ reference segments. Only V-J combinations with frequency above 0.0001, covering about 99% of repertoires, were analysed. The TCS score was defined as the ratio of F50 (clonal expansion) to E x V (chaos), calculated using BLOSUM62-based TCRdist between CDR3 peptides within each V-J. Welch's t-statistics and random forest reduced around 550 V-J features to fewer than 15, which were used in a naive Bayes classifier (R e1071). Thyroid-blood repertoire similarity was quantified with the Morisita-Horn index. The public reads were reanalyzed by TCRdb: fastp trimming at Q25, MiXCR alignment, in-frame beta chains only. Each CDR3 protein appears once, grouped with its most common genes and DNA. TCRdb's processing, not the authors' own work, is the source of the V and J calls. The sample table records around 580,000 distinct CDR3 sequences; under 60% of these occur just once. Of the sample, more than 7.5% is held by the ten largest clones.

Stable Graves' hyperthyroidism was defined as the absence of progression to ophthalmopathy over 18 months of follow-up. Hyperthyroidism patients were aged 18 to 65 years and newly diagnosed, with disease duration of less than 2 months. The study excluded patients with uncontrolled infections, other autoimmune diseases, pregnancy or lactation. Clinical symptoms, serum thyroxine and TRAb, thyroid ultrasound, and orbital computed tomography formed the basis for the diagnoses. Total RNA was extracted using Trizol reagent, and RNA quality was assessed on an Agilent 2100 Bioanalyzer. The specimen sequenced was peripheral blood or thyroid tissue (not recorded which). This clonotype was sampled from a woman aged 18-30 years with Graves' hyperthyroidism. Rearrangement joined TRBV7-9 to TRBJ1-3; 7 middle bases align to TRBD1. The sequenced DNA is TGTGCCAGCAGCCCTGACGACAGGGTTGGAAACACCATATATTTT. The resulting protein is CASSPDDRVGNTIYF.